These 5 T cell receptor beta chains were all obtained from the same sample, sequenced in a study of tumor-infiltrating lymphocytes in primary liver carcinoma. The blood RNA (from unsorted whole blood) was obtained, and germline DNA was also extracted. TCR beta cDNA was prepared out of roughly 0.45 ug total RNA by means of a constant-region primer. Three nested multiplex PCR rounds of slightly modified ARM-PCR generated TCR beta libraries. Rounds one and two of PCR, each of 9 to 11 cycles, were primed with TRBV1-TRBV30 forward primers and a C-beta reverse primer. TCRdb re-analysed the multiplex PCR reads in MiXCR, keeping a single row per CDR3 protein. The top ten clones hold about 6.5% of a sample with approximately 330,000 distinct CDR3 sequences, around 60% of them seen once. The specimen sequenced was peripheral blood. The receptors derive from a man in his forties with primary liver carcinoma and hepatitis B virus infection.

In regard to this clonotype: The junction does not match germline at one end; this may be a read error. CDR3 DNA: TGTGCCAGCACTTCGGGGACAGGGGCTACTTATAATTCACCCCACCACTTT. It translates to CASTSGTGATYNSPHHF. This sequence joins TRBV6-6 and TRBJ1-6; 10 bases are a match to TRBD1. The length of the CDR3 is 17 residues. Germline CDR1 reads MNHNY; CDR2 reads SVGAGI (reference sequence).

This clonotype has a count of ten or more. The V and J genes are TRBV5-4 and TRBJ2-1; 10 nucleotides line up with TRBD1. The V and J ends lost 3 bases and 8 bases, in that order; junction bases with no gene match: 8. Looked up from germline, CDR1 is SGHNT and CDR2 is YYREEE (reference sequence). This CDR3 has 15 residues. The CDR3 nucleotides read TGTGCCAGCAGCTCAACGACAGGGGGCAGGGATGAGCAGTTCTTC. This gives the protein CASSSTTGGRDEQFF.

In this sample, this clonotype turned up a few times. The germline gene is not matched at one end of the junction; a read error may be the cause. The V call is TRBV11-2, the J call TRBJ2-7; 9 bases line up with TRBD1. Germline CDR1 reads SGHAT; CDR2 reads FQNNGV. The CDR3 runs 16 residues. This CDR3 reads CASSPLWGQGSHEQYF. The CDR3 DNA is TGTGCCAGCAGCCCCTTGTGGGGACAGGGATCCCACGAACAGTACTTC.

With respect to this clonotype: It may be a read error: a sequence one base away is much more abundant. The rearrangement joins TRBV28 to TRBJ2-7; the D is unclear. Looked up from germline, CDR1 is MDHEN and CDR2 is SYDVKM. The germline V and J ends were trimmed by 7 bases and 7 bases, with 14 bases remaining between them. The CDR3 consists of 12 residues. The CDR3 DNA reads TGTGCCAGCATGACCCGGCGGTGGGAGCAGTACTTC. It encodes CASMTRRWEQYF.

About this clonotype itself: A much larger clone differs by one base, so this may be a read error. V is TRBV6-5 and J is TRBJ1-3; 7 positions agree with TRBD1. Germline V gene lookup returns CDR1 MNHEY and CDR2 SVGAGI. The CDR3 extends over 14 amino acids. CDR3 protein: CARSSQGAGNTIYF. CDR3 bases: TGTGCCAGGAGTTCCCAGGGGGCTGGAAACACCATATATTTT.